The T cell receptor (beta chain) under discussion was sequenced for a study of cytomegalovirus exposure and HLA in healthy donors (dated by TCRdb to 2016 to 2017). Background on the whole study: According to an earlier analysis of 587 of the donors, 150 million to 200 million T cells yielded 90 million to 130 million unique TCR beta sequences and about 300 Gb of sequence data. In an earlier analysis of roughly 600 of the donors, high-throughput TCR beta sequencing was used to judge whether each TCR beta V gene segment behaved as functional or pseudogenic. Several DR-DQ haplotypes were treated as single units for association and clustering because of strong linkage in the cohort. HLA typing covered class I and class II loci at four-digit resolution. In a later genetic analysis, genome-wide SNP genotypes for about three fifths of the roughly 670 donors were used, and that subset was treated as a discovery cohort. Using immunosequencing, the study profiled T cell repertoires from fewer than 700 subjects and related those repertoires to cytomegalovirus serostatus. On average, 235,054 unique TCR beta nucleotide sequences were sequenced per donor among a few hundred genotyped donors of the cohort, with roughly 18% of those sequences being non-productive. The study was designed to test whether signatures of past pathogen exposure could be identified by cataloging public T cell receptors. To predict cytomegalovirus infection status, the study brought together high-throughput TCR immunosequencing, statistical association of individual TCRs with disease status, and machine learning. The later analysis used no new phenotypic data to find candidate immune exposures, relying instead on TCR beta sequences and their occurrence across donors. A later analysis re-examined previously published TCR beta repertoires from over 500 donors and added high-resolution HLA genotyping to investigate patterns of TCR occurrence. Donor age, sex, ethnicity and CMV serostatus were compiled alongside the repertoire data. Around 330 gigabases of sequencing data and around 90 million unique TCR sequences made up an early release that covered approximately 700 HLA-typed donors. Every repertoire in the discovery cohort had been generated on one and the same sequencing platform. The number of typed donors differed by locus: roughly 620-630 for A, B, C, DRB1 and DQB1; some 500 for DQA1; approximately 600 for DPA1; and about 470 for DPB1. Besides the first cohort of roughly 660 subjects, a separate validation cohort made up of over 95 different subjects was used. Among the roughly 400 genotyped donors, 75% to 90% belonged to the genetic ancestry cluster associated with self-reported Caucasian donors. What the work shows at the level of the full study, not this receptor alone: Because HLA typing was missing for some donors at each locus, association tests included only the typed subset. The study listed around 160 TCR beta chains as associated with cytomegalovirus. Cytomegalovirus status was reported to be diagnosed by the classifier with high specificity and sensitivity in both the original and validation cohorts. The only immune exposure information available for the cohort was CMV serostatus. In an earlier analysis of more than 500 of the donors, most TCR beta V segments appeared in productive rearrangements about 90% or about 30% of the time, broadly matching IMGT annotations. Some IMGT-functional V segments, including TRBV6-2 and TRBV6-3, could not be distinguished by the 87-base-pair reads and were therefore excluded. A later analysis found that TCR association rates varied across HLA loci, with DRB1 alleles showing the most associated TCRs and HLA-C alleles the fewest. In a later analysis, HLA-associated TCR beta chains were found to be more clonally expanded and to have lower generation probabilities than equally common non-associated chains. A further reported finding was that TCR beta sequences accurately predicted the HLA-A and HLA-B alleles for most subjects in the first cohort. Compared with the roughly 720-donor mean, donors in an Asian-associated ancestry cluster had fewer N-insertions in productive TCRs, according to a later genetic analysis. In vitro tests confirmed that a few of the cytomegalovirus-associated TCR beta chains recognize cytomegalovirus antigens. Linkage disequilibrium might explain the correlated functional status among segregating V segments, but an unknown experimental factor could not be ruled out. It was suggested by the authors that the approach could potentially be generalized to other disease states and immunological phenotypes. While some public TCRs were present in many individuals, most TCR sequences turned up only very rarely across donors. The cohort was sequenced for TCR beta chains only, and without alpha or paired-chain data the features that could be detected were limited. Presence/absence analyses assumed roughly uniform sequencing depth across donors, an assumption that may not hold. In a later analysis, around 17,000 TCR beta sequences were associated with specific HLA alleles at a false discovery rate of 0.05. The sequencing pipeline was judged likely to have produced a cluster of highly shared sequence variants as a technical artifact. A later analysis found that most CMV-associated TCR beta chains appeared HLA-restricted, with HLA associations seemingly driven largely by CMV exposure. In a later analysis, several top co-occurrence clusters were reported to appear linked to parvovirus B19, influenza, CMV and Epstein-Barr virus. When HLA alleles, especially DR and DQ, strongly co-occurred, attributing TCR associations to individual alleles was difficult. V-gene and J-gene trimming of TCR beta chains was associated with a missense DCLRE1C variant in a later genetic analysis, and the association was replicated in an independent cohort. Approximately 18 rarely observed V segments, including chromosome 9 orphons, were excluded from the earlier analysis of some 590 of the donors because counts were too low.

Taken from the germline V gene, the CDR1 and CDR2 loops are SGHRS and YFSETQ. V lost 1 base and J lost 1 base, and the count of bases not matched to a germline gene is 9. The CDR3, from cysteine to phenylalanine, totals 18 residues. Of all the DNA, just the CDR3 is kept, 54 bases in frame from base 1. This clone was recorded only once. No antigen is known for it. Base qualities were left out, and no much larger clone turns up one base away. The cohort consisted of hundreds of healthy bone marrow donors. At the time of sampling, every cohort member was nominally healthy, though immune exposures that went unrecorded were likely present. The donor tested CMV seropositive, placing the donor among the approximately 310 seropositive members of the cohort. A peripheral blood sample was provided by each donor, and peripheral blood mononuclear cells were used for TCR beta sequencing. The Qiagen DNeasy Blood Extraction Kit was used to extract genomic DNA from the blood cell samples.

The library was made by the immunoSEQ multiplex PCR assay. For the multiplex PCR, a mixture combining 60 forward primers for TCR Vbeta segments and 13 reverse primers for TCR Jbeta segments was used. The CDR3 region of rearranged TCR beta genes was amplified from genomic DNA with a multiplex PCR assay. The amplified TCR beta libraries were sequenced on the Illumina HiSeq System as 87-base-pair reads. The study's own analysis went as follows. In a later analysis, approximately 74 million unique TCR beta chains were counted across the roughly 610 repertoires, and around 10 million of these chains were shared by at least two donors. Raw reads were error-corrected and collapsed into unique sequences with a nearest-neighbor algorithm that merged closely related sequences to remove PCR and sequencing errors. V, D and J gene segments were assigned by aligning CDR3 sequences to IMGT reference sequences. For a sequence to be retained, a match of at least six nucleotides was required to both a V gene segment and a J gene segment. A rearrangement counted as productive if the CDR3 had no stop codons and remained in frame with V and J, and every other rearrangement counted as non-productive. Following IMGT convention, CDR3 was defined as the stretch from the second conserved V-encoded cysteine to the conserved J-encoded phenylalanine. Sequences without an unambiguous match to a single V gene segment were excluded from the earlier analysis of 450 to 650 of the donors. An earlier analysis of several hundred of the donors called V segments functional above 56.7% productive rearrangements and segregating when the between-donor standard deviation exceeded 5%. A statistical classification framework was built to diagnose cytomegalovirus status from the catalog of TCR beta chain sequences. V and J gene assignment, in a later analysis, came from comparing TCR nucleotide sequences with IMGT/GENE-DB human TR gene sequences. A later analysis assigned CDR3 sequences and most-parsimonious VDJ recombination scenarios with the TCRdist pipeline. In a later analysis, every TCR beta chain was defined by the combination of its CDR3 amino acid sequence and its V-gene family, and reads without a unique V-gene family were dropped. A later analysis removed nearly 600 highly shared, low-generation-probability nucleotide sequences to deal with suspected cross-contamination and a sequencing artifact. For each public chain, a later analysis derived a clonal expansion index from normalized ranks of inferred template counts within each repertoire. In a later analysis, generation probabilities were computed with a VDJ recombination model fitted to out-of-frame rearrangements, and the resulting probabilities were checked against IGoR. Hypergeometric tests were used in a later analysis to score TCR-TCR, TCR-HLA and TCR-CMV co-occurrence, with a repertoire-size bias correction applied to the TCR pairs. To estimate false discovery rates, a later analysis permuted the HLA or CMV assignments 20 times. In a later analysis, co-occurring TCRs were grouped with DBSCAN, and TCRdist sequence similarity was added when clustering was performed within HLA-allele-positive subsets. Repertoires with fewer than 30,000 or more than 120,000 public chains, plus five repertoires with anomalous nucleotide sharing, were excluded from co-occurrence clustering. This is the immuneACCESS table as TCRdb keeps it, with only in-frame sequences that have V and J called. A part of the clones is gone; compared with another copy, unresolved V genes explain less than half, and the rest is unexplained. V and J calls and clone size come straight from that table; D and trimming were deduced from the DNA. The sample table records about 140,000 clones; just under 85% of these occur just once. Of the sample, about 1.5% is held by the ten largest clones.

The V gene is TRBV5-1 and the J gene is TRBJ2-5; 11 nucleotides in the junction match TRBD2. This TCR came from a man in his thirties or forties in good health and CMV-seropositive. The sequenced sample was PBMCs. The CDR3 region: CASSLIPSGGTLQETQYF. In nucleotide form, the sequence is TGCGCCAGCAGCTTGATCCCTAGCGGGGGGACCCTCCAAGAGACCCAGTACTTC.